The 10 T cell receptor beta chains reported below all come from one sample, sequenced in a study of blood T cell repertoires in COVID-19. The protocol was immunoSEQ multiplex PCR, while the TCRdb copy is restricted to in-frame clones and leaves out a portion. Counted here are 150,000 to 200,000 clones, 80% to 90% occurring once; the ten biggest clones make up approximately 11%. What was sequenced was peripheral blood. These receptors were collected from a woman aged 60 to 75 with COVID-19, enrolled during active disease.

As DNA, the CDR3 is TGTGCCAGCAGCTTGGCTAGCGGGGCGAGGTCCTACGAGCAGTACTTC. Encoded protein: CASSLASGARSYEQYF. J is TRBJ2-7 and V is TRBV5-5, with 9 bases aligning to TRBD2. CDR3 length equals 16 residues. V dropped 0 bases and J dropped 1; count of bases not matched to a gene: 5. In germline, CDR1 is SGHKS, CDR2 YYEKEE (reference sequence).

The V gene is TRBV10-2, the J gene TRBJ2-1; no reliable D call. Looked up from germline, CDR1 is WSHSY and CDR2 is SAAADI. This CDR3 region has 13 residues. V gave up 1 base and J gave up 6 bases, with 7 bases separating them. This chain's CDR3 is CASSELAGNEQFF. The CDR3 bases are TGCGCCAGCAGTGAGTTGGCAGGCAATGAGCAGTTCTTC.

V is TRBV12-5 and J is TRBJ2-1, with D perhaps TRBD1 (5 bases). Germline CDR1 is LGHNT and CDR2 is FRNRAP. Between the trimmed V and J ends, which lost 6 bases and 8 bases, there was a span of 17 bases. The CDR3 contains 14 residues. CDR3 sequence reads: CASGHDLQGDEQFF. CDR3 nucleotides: TGTGCTAGTGGCCATGACCTCCAGGGCGATGAGCAGTTCTTC.

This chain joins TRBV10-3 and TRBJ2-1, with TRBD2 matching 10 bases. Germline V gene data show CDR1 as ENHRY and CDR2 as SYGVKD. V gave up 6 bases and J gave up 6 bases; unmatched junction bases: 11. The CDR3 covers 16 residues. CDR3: CAISENSGRMGNEQFF. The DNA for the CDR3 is TGTGCCATCAGCGAAAATAGCGGGAGGATGGGCAATGAGCAGTTCTTC.

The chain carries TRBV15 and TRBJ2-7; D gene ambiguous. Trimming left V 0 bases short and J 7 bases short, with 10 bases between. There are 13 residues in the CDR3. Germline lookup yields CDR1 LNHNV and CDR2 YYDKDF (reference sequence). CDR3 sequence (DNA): TGTGCCACCAGCAGAGATCGGCGACTGGAGCAGTACTTC. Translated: CATSRDRRLEQYF.

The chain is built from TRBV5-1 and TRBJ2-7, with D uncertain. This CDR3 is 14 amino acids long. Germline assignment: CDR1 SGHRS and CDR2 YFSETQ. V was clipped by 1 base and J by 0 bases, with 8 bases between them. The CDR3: CASSLWAFSYEQYF. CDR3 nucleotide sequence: TGCGCCAGCAGCTTGTGGGCCTTCTCCTACGAGCAGTACTTC.

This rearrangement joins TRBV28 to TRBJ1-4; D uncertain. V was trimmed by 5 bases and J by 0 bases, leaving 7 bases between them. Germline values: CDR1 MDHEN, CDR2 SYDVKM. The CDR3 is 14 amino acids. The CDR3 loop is CASSIGTTNEKLFF. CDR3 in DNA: TGTGCCAGCAGTATCGGGACAACTAATGAAAAACTGTTTTTT.

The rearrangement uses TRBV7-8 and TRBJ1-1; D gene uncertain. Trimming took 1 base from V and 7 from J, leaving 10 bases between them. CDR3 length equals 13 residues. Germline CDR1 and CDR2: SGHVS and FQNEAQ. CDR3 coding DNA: TGTGCCAGCAGCTTAGAGCGAGGCCATGAAGCTTTCTTT. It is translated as CASSLERGHEAFF. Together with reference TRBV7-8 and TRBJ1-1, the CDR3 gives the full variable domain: GAGVSQSPRYKVAKRGQDVALRCDPISGHVSLFWYQQALGQGPEFLTYFQNEAQLDKSGLPSDRFFAERPEGSVSTLKIQRTQQEDSAVYLCASSLERGHEAFFGQGTRLTVV.

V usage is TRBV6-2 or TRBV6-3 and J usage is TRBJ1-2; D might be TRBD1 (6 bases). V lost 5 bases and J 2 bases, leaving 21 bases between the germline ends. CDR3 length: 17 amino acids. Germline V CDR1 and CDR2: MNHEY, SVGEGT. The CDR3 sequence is CASSKGQHRLRNYGYTF. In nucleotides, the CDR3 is TGTGCCAGCAGTAAAGGACAGCACCGATTAAGAAACTATGGCTACACCTTC.

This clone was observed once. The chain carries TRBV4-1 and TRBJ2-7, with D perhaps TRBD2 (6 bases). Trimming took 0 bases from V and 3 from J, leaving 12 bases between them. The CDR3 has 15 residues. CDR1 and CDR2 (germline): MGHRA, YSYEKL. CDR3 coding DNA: TGCGCCAGCAGCCAAGAGGTTAGCGGATTCTACGAGCAGTACTTC. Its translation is CASSQEVSGFYEQYF.